This T cell receptor beta chain was documented in a study of T cells in narcolepsy. Study overall: Healthy controls were enrolled alongside patients with narcolepsy type 1 or type 2. The study's findings and limits: HCRT-specific and TRIB2-specific autoreactive clonotypes appeared among same-patient CSF and blood CD4+ clonotypes. Reportedly, autoreactive clonotypes were serially detected in patients' blood but not controls'.

On this clone itself: Its antigen is not identified.

The method was immunoSEQ multiplex PCR; TCRdb's version includes in-frame clones alone and lacks a portion of them. The sample lists about 10,000 clones; around 75% were seen once. Trimming shortened V by 2 bases and J by 2 bases, and 6 bases separated the two germline ends. The CDR3 length is 13 residues. The TCR was taken from a human donor with narcolepsy. The gene calls are TRBV23-1 and TRBJ2-5, with D unclear. TRBV23-1 is given ORF status, its function remaining uncertain. The specimen was CD45RA- memory CD8+ T cells from PBMCs. As DNA, the CDR3 is TGCGCCAGCAGTCAAAACAGACAAGAGACCCAGTACTTC. This codes for CASSQNRQETQYF.